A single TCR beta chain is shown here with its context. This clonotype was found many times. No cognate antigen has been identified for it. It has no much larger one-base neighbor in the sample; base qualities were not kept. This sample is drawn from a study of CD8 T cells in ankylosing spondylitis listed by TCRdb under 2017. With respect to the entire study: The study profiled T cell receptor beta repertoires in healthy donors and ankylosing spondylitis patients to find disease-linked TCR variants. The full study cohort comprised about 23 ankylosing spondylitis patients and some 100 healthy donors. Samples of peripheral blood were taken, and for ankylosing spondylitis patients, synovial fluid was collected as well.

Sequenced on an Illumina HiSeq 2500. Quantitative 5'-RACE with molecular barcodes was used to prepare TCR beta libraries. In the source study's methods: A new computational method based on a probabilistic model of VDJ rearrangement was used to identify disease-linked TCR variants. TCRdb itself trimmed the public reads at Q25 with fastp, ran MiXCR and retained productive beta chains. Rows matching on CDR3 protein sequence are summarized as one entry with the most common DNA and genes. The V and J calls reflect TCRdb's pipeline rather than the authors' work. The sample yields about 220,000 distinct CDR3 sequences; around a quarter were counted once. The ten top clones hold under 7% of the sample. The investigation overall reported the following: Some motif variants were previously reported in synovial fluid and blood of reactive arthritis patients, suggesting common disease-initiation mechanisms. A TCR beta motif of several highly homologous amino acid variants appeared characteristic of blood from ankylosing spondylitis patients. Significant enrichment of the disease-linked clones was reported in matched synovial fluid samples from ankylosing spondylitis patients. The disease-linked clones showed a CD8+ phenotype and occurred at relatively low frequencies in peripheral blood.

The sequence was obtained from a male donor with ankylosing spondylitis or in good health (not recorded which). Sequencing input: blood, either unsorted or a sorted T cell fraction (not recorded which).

The nucleotide sequence reads TGTGCCAGCAGCCCGAGGTGGTCCTACGAGCAGTACTTC. The translation is CASSPRWSYEQYF. The chain employs TRBV14 and TRBJ2-7, with the D gene call left open. The CDR3 has 13 amino acids, counting the end cysteine and phenylalanine. Only CDR3 DNA remains: 39 bases, in frame from the first base. V is reduced by 4 bases and J by 1 base, leaving a spacing of 8 bases between them. CDR1 and CDR2 are drawn from the germline V gene: SGHDN, FVKESK.